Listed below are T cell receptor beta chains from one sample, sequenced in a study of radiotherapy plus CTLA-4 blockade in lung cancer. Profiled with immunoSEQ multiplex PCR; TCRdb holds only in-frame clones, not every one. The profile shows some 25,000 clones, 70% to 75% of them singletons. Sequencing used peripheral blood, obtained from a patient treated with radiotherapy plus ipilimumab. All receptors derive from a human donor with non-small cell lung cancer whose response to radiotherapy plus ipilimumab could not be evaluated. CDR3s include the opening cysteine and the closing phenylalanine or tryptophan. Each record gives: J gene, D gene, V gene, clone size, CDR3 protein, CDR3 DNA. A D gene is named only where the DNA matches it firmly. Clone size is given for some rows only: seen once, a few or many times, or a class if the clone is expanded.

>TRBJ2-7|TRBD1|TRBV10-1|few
CASSEADRGEQYF
TGCGCCAGCAGTGAGGCGGACAGGGGCGAGCAGTACTTC
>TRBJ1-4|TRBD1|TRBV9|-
CASNKQGANEKLFF
TGTGCCAGCAACAAACAGGGGGCTAATGAAAAACTGTTTTTT
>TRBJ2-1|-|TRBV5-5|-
CASSLDAAPYNEQFF
TGTGCCAGCAGCTTGGACGCGGCTCCATACAATGAGCAGTTCTTC
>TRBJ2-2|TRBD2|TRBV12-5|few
CASGNLAPPSGMNTGELFF
TGTGCTAGTGGTAACCTGGCCCCTCCTAGCGGGATGAACACCGGGGAGCTGTTTTTT
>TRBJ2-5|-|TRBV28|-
CASSSPWTTRGTQYF
TGTGCCAGCAGTTCACCCTGGACAACCCGAGGGACCCAGTACTTC
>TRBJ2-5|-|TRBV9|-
CASSVGQQETQYF
TGTGCCAGCAGCGTAGGACAGCAAGAGACCCAGTACTTC
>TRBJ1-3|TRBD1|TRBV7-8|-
CASSLGQGRTGNTIYF
TGTGCCAGCAGCCTTGGACAGGGTAGAACTGGAAACACCATATATTTT
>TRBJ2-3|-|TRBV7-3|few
CASSLSGAWGTQYF
TGTGCCAGCAGCTTAAGCGGGGCCTGGGGTACGCAGTATTTT
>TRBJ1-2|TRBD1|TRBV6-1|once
CASSATGTGRANYGYTF
TGTGCCAGCAGTGCAACCGGGACAGGCCGAGCTAACTATGGCTACACCTTC
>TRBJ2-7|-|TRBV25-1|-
CASSVAGAPSYEQYF
TGTGCCAGCAGTGTTGCGGGGGCCCCATCTTACGAGCAGTACTTC
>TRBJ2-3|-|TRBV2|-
CASSAGISQYF
TGTGCCAGCAGCGCAGGGATTTCGCAGTATTTT
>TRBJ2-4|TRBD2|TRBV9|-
CASSPQGLAGGNIQYF
TGTGCCAGCAGTCCACAGGGACTAGCGGGAGGAAACATTCAGTACTTC
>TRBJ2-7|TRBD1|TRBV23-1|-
CASRGRTGGYEQYF
TGCGCCAGCAGGGGCCGGACAGGGGGCTACGAGCAGTACTTC
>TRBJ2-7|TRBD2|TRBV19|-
CASSRSAGANYEQYF
TGTGCCAGTAGTAGATCAGCGGGGGCCAACTACGAGCAGTACTTC
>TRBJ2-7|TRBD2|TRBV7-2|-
CASSPGTSGRPQYF
TGTGCCAGCAGTCCAGGGACTAGCGGGAGGCCACAGTACTTC
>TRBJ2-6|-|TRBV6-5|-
CASSQDRTNVLTF
TGTGCCAGCAGTCAAGACAGAACCAACGTCCTGACTTTC
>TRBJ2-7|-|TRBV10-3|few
CAISEFQGPEQYF
TGTGCCATCAGTGAGTTTCAGGGGCCCGAGCAGTACTTC
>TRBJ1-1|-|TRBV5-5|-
CASSWDINMNTEAFF
TGTGCCAGCAGCTGGGACATCAACATGAACACTGAAGCTTTCTTT
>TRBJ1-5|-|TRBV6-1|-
CASAVNQPQHF
TGTGCCAGCGCGGTTAATCAGCCCCAGCATTTT
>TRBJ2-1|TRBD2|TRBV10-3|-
CAISELTSGSWFF
TGTGCCATCAGTGAGTTGACTAGCGGGAGTTGGTTCTTC
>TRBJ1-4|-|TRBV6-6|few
CASSPDMGNEKLFF
TGTGCCAGCAGTCCGGACATGGGTAATGAAAAACTGTTTTTT
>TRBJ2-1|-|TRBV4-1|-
CASSQRDFNEQFF
TGCGCCAGCAGCCAAAGGGACTTCAATGAGCAGTTCTTC
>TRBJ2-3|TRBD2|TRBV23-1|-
CASAIGTSGKRADTQYF
TGCGCCAGCGCGATAGGGACTAGCGGGAAGAGAGCAGATACGCAGTATTTT
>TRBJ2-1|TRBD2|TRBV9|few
CASSVSAGTGHNEQFF
TGTGCCAGCAGCGTCTCAGCGGGAACGGGGCACAATGAGCAGTTCTTC
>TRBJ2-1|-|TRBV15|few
CATSRDRRGTYNEQFF
TGTGCCACCAGCAGAGATCGGAGAGGTACCTACAATGAGCAGTTCTTC
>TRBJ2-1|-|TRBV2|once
CASSQYNEQFF
TGTGCCAGCAGCCAGTACAATGAGCAGTTCTTC
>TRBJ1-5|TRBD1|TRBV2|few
CASRGGTGVNQPQHF
TGTGCCAGCAGGGGTGGGACAGGAGTAAATCAGCCCCAGCATTTT
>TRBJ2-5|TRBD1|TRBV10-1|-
CASSGGTEETQYF
TGCGCCAGCAGTGGGGGGACAGAAGAGACCCAGTACTTC
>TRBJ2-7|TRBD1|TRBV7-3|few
CASGGVDYEQYF
TGTGCCTCAGGGGGCGTTGACTACGAGCAGTACTTC
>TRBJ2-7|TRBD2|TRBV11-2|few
CASSWTSGSSYEQYF
TGTGCCAGCAGCTGGACTAGCGGGAGCTCCTACGAGCAGTACTTC
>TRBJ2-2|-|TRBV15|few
CATSRESANANTGELFF
TGTGCCACCAGCAGGGAGTCAGCGAACGCGAACACCGGGGAGCTGTTTTTT
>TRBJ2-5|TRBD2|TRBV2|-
CASHAVAGGGEQYF
TGTGCCAGCCATGCTGTGGCGGGAGGTGGTGAGCAGTACTTC
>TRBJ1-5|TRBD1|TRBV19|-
CASSRSGGFGNQPQHF
TGTGCCAGTAGTAGATCAGGGGGCTTTGGCAATCAGCCCCAGCATTTT
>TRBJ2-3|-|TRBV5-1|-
CASSLSGSTDTQYF
TGCGCCAGCAGCTTGTCGGGTAGCACAGATACGCAGTATTTT
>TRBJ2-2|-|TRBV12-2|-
CASRLDSKTGELFF
TGTGCAAGTCGCTTAGACTCCAAAACCGGGGAGCTGTTTTTT
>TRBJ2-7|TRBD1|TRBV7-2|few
CASSQEAGTGGNEQYF
TGCGCCAGCAGCCAAGAAGCCGGGACAGGGGGAAACGAGCAGTACTTC
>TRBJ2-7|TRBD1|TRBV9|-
CASSSAPGQGYEQYF
TGTGCCAGCAGCTCAGCCCCGGGACAGGGTTACGAGCAGTACTTC
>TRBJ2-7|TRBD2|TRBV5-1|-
CASSLAWGGFTANEQYF
TGCGCCAGCAGCTTGGCGTGGGGGGGGTTTACGGCTAACGAGCAGTACTTC
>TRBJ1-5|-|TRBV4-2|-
CASSQTTGYSNQPQHF
TGTGCCAGCAGCCAGACGACAGGCTATAGCAATCAGCCCCAGCATTTT
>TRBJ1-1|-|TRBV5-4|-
CASSSAGNTEAFF
TGTGCCAGCAGCTCGGCGGGGAACACTGAAGCTTTCTTT
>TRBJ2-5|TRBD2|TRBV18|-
CASSKPVTSDREQETQYF
TGTGCCAGCTCCAAACCAGTCACTAGCGACCGCGAACAAGAGACCCAGTACTTC
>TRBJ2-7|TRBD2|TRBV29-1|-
CSVSFTSGYEQYF
TGCAGCGTTTCATTCACTAGCGGCTACGAGCAGTACTTC
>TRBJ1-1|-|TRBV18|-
CASSPERNTEAFF
TGTGCCAGCTCACCAGAGCGCAACACTGAAGCTTTCTTT
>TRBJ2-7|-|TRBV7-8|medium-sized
CATADSYEQYF
TGTGCCACCGCGGATTCCTACGAGCAGTACTTC
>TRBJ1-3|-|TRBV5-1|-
CASSLGDLSGNTIYF
TGCGCCAGCAGCTTGGGGGACTTATCTGGAAACACCATATATTTT
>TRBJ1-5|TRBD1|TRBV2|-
CASSTGTGNQPQHF
TGTGCCAGCAGCACCGGGACAGGGAATCAGCCCCAGCATTTT
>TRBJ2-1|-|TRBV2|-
CASSEGQGHYNEQFF
TGTGCCAGCAGTGAAGGGCAGGGCCACTACAATGAGCAGTTCTTC
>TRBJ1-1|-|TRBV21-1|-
CASSKAPTDLNTEAFF
TGTGCCAGCAGCAAGGCCCCGACAGATCTGAACACTGAAGCTTTCTTT
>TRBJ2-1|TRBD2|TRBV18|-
CASSRAGTSGPTPNEQFF
TGTGCCAGCTCGCGGGCTGGGACTAGCGGACCCACCCCTAATGAGCAGTTCTTC
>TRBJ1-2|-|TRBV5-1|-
CASSLAGEMPYGYTF
TGCGCCAGCAGCTTGGCCGGTGAGATGCCTTATGGCTACACCTTC
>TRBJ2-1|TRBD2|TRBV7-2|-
CASSRTRLSYNEQFF
TGTGCCAGCAGCCGGACTAGACTCTCCTACAATGAGCAGTTCTTC
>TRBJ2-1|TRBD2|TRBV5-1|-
CASSLGREGHNEQFF
TGCGCCAGCAGCTTGGGGCGGGAGGGCCACAATGAGCAGTTCTTC
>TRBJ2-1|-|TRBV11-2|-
CASSRDIFGQRNNEQFF
TGTGCCAGCAGCCGCGACATATTCGGACAGAGGAACAATGAGCAGTTCTTC
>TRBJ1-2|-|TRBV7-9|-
CASTLADSYYGYTF
TGTGCCAGTACTTTAGCTGACAGCTACTATGGCTACACCTTC
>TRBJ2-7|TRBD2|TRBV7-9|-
CASSPRGASGREQYF
TGTGCCAGCAGCCCCCGGGGGGCTAGCGGGAGAGAGCAGTACTTC
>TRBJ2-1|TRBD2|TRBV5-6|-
CASSFGLATYNEQFF
TGTGCCAGCAGCTTCGGACTAGCTACGTACAATGAGCAGTTCTTC
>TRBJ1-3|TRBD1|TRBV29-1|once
CSAADRTGNTIYF
TGCAGCGCAGCGGACAGGACTGGAAACACCATATATTTT
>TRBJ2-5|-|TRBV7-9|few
CASSPLRGGWETQYF
TGTGCCAGCAGCCCATTAAGAGGAGGGTGGGAGACCCAGTACTTC
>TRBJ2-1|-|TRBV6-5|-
CASTPGLAYNEQFF
TGTGCCAGCACGCCGGGACTTGCCTACAATGAGCAGTTCTTC
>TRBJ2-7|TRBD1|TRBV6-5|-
CASSYSWDRDHEQYF
TGTGCCAGCAGTTACTCTTGGGACAGGGATCACGAGCAGTACTTC